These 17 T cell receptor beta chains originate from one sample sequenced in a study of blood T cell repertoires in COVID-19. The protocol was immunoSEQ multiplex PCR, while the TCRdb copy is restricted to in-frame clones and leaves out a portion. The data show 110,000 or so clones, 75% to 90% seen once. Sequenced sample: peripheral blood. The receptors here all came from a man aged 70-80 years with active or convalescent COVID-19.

The CDR3 loop is CASSQVFIGILFFSNQPQHF. The DNA of the CDR3 is TGCGCCAGCAGTCAAGTCTTTATCGGTATTCTGTTTTTTAGCAATCAGCCCCAGCATTTT. This rearrangement joins TRBV23-1 to TRBJ1-5; D ambiguous. TRBV23-1 is an open reading frame whose function is uncertain. The CDR3 covers 20 residues. Between the trimmed V and J ends, which lost 2 bases and 0 bases, there was a span of 23 bases.

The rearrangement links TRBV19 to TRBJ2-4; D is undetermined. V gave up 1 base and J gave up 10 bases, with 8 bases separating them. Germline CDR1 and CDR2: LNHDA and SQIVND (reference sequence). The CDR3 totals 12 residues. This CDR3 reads CASSIGALIQYF. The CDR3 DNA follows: TGTGCCAGTAGTATAGGGGCTCTAATTCAGTACTTC.

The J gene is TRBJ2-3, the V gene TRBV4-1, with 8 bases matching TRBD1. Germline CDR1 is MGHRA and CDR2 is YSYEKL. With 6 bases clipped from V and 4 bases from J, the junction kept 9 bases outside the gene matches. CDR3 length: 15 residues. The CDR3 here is CASRRTGLGSDTQYF. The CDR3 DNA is TGCGCCAGCAGGCGGACAGGGCTTGGTTCAGATACGCAGTATTTT.

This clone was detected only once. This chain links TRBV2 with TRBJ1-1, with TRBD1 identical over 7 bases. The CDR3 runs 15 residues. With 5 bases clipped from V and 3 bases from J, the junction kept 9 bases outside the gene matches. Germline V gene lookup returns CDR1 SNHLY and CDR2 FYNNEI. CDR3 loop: CASSTDRAGDTEAFF. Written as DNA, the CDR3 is TGTGCCAGCAGTACCGACAGGGCCGGGGACACTGAAGCTTTCTTT.

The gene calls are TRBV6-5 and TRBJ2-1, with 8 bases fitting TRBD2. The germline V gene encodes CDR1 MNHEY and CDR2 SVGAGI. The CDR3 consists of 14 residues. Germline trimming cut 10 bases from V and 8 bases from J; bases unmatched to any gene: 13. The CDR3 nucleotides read TGTGCCACCCCAGGAAGCGGGAGTGGATATGAGCAGTTCTTC. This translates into CATPGSGSGYEQFF.

CDR3 sequence reads: CATTGTGLHEQYF. CDR3 DNA sequence: TGTGCCACAACCGGGACAGGGCTTCACGAGCAGTACTTC. This chain connects TRBV6-5 to TRBJ2-7; TRBD1 matches at 9 bases. With 10 bases clipped from V and 5 bases from J, the junction kept 9 bases outside the gene matches. The CDR3 runs 13 residues. Germline CDR1 reads MNHEY; CDR2 reads SVGAGI.

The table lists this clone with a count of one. The CDR3 region has the DNA TGCGCCAGCAGCCAAGAAGCCAGGGGCCGGAATTCACCCCTCCACTTT. It specifies CASSQEARGRNSPLHF. The V and J genes are TRBV4-1 and TRBJ1-6, with D perhaps TRBD1 (6 bases). The germline V and J ends were trimmed by 0 bases and 7 bases, with 13 bases remaining between them. There are 16 residues in the CDR3. Germline V lookup: CDR1 MGHRA, CDR2 YSYEKL.

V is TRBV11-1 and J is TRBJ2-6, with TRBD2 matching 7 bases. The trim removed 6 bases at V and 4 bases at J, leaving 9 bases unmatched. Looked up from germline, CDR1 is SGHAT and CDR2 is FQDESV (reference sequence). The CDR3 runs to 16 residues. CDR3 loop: CASSLGRGRGANVLTF. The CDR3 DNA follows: TGTGCCAGCAGTCTAGGGAGGGGTAGAGGGGCCAACGTCCTGACTTTC.

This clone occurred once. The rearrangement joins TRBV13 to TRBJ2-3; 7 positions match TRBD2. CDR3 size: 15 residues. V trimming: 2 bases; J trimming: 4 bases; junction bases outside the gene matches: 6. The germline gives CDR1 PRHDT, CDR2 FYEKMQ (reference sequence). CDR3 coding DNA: TGTGCCAGCAGCTTATTGGCGGGAGTCTCAGATACGCAGTATTTT. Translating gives CASSLLAGVSDTQYF.

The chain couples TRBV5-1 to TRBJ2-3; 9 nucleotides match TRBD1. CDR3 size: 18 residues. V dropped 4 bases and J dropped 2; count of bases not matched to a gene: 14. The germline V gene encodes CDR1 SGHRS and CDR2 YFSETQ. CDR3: CASSLSPPGTGNTDTQYF. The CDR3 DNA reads TGCGCCAGCAGCCTGTCACCACCCGGGACAGGGAACACAGATACGCAGTATTTT. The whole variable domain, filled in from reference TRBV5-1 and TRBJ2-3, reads KAGVTQTPRYLIKTRGQQVTLSCSPISGHRSVSWYQQTPGQGLQFLFEYFSETQRNKGNFPGRFSGRQFSNSRSEMNVSTLELGDSALYLCASSLSPPGTGNTDTQYFGPGTRLTVL.

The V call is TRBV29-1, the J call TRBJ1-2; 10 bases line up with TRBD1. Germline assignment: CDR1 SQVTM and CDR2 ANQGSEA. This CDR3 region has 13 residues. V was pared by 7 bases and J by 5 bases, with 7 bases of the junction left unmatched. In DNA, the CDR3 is TGCAGCGCCGCGACAGGGGGCGGTTATGGCTACACCTTC. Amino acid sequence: CSAATGGGYGYTF.

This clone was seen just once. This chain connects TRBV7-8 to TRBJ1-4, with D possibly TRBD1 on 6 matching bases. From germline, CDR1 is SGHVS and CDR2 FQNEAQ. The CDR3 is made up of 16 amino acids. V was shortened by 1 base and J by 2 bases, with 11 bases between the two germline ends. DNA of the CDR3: TGTGCCAGCAGCTTAGGAGGGGGAAGCACTAATGAAAAACTGTTTTTT. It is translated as CASSLGGGSTNEKLFF.

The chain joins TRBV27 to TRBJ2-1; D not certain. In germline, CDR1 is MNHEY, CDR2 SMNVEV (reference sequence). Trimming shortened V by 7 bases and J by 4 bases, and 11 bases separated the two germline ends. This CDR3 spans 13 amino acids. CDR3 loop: CASTRGLYNEQFF. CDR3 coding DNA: TGTGCCAGCACCCGCGGCCTTTACAATGAGCAGTTCTTC.

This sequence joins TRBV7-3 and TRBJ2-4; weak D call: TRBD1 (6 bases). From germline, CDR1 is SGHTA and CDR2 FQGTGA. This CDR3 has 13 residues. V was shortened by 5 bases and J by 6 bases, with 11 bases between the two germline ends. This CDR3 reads CASSPTGGNIQYF. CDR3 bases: TGTGCCAGCAGCCCGACAGGAGGAAACATTCAGTACTTC. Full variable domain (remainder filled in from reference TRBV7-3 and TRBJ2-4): GAGVSQTPSNKVTEKGKYVELRCDPISGHTALYWYRQSLGQGPEFLIYFQGTGAADDSGLPNDRFFAVRPEGSVSTLKIQRTERGDSAVYLCASSPTGGNIQYFGAGTRLSVL.

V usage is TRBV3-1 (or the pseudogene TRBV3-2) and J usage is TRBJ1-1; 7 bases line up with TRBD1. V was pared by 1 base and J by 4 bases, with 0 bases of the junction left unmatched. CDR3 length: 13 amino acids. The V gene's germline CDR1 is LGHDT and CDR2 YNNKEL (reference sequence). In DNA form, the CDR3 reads TGTGCCAGCAGCCAAGCAGGGGGCACTGAAGCTTTCTTT. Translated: CASSQAGGTEAFF.

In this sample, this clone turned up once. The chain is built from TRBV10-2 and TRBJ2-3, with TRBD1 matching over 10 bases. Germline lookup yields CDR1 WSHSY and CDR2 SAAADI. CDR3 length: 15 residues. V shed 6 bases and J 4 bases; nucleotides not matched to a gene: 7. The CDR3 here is CASRGTGEISDTQYF. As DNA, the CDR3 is TGCGCCAGCAGGGGGACAGGGGAAATATCAGATACGCAGTATTTT.

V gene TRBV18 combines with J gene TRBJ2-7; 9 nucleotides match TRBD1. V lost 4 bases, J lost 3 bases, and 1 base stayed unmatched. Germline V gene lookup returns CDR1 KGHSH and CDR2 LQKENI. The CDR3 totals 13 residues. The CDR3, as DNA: TGTGCCAGCTCACTGGGACAGGGCTACGAGCAGTACTTC. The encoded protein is CASSLGQGYEQYF. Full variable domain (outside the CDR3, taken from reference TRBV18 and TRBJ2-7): NAGVMQNPRHLVRRRGQEARLRCSPMKGHSHVYWYRQLPEEGLKFMVYLQKENIIDESGMPKERFSAEFPKEGPSILRIQQVVRGDSAAYFCASSLGQGYEQYFGPGTRLTVT.